These 15 T cell receptor beta chains originate from one sample sequenced in a study of spatial heterogeneity in lung cancer. TCRdb used MiXCR to reprocess the 5' RACE reads, holding one entry per CDR3 protein. This sample yields about 12,000 distinct CDR3 sequences, of which approximately 6.2% are seen a single time; 10% belongs to the top ten. Specified time point: sample taken at primary tumor resection. The study sequenced unsorted whole RNA from tumor, nontumor lung or frozen PBMC. The sample was normal lung tissue next to the tumor, taken at surgery. These receptors came from a male donor with early-stage non-small cell lung cancer.

This clonotype is medium-sized by share. This beta chain lies outside the target of a library built for alpha chains; its clone size means little. The CDR3: CASSDIRGQSGTEAFF. CDR3 nucleotide sequence: TGCGCCAGCAGTGATATTAGAGGACAGTCCGGCACTGAAGCTTTCTTT. The chain uses TRBV10-2 and TRBJ1-1; tentative D call: TRBD1 (6 bases). This CDR3 has 16 residues. Trimming removed 3 bases at V and 4 bases at J, with 18 bases between. Germline V gene lookup returns CDR1 WSHSY and CDR2 SAAADI.

This clonotype has just a few counts. Little can be read into the size of this beta chain, an off-target read in a library designed for alpha chains. This chain joins TRBV29-1 and TRBJ2-5, with D perhaps matching TRBD1 or TRBD2 (5 bases each). V was shortened by 7 bases and J by 4 bases, with 19 bases between the two germline ends. This CDR3 spans 14 amino acids. Germline-derived CDR1 and CDR2 are SQVTM and ANQGSEA. The CDR3 protein is CSAIRDLRTETQYF. The CDR3, as DNA: TGCAGCGCAATCCGGGACCTAAGGACAGAGACCCAGTACTTC. Complete variable domain (other parts from reference TRBV29-1 and TRBJ2-5): SAVISQKPSRDICQRGTSLTIQCQVDSQVTMMFWYRQQPGQSLTLIATANQGSEATYESGFVIDKFPISRPNLTFSTLTVSNMSPEDSSIYLCSAIRDLRTETQYFGPGTRLLVL.

Judged by abundance, this clonotype is medium-sized. This beta chain represents an off-target read in a library built for alpha chains; its size is of limited meaning. The chain has TRBV20-1 and TRBJ1-1; 8 bases map to TRBD1. V was pared by 0 bases and J by 5 bases, with 11 bases of the junction left unmatched. The germline gives CDR1 DFQATT, CDR2 SNEGSKA (reference sequence). This CDR3 region has 16 residues. CDR3 DNA sequence: TGCAGTGCTAGAGATAGAAACAGGGGGAAGGCTACTGAAGCTTTCTTT. Its translation: CSARDRNRGKATEAFF.

At least ten counts were recorded for this clonotype. This beta chain appears as a stray read in a library generated for alpha chains; its size is not informative. J is TRBJ2-1 and V is TRBV20-1; 14 bases match TRBD2. The germline gives CDR1 DFQATT, CDR2 SNEGSKA (reference sequence). The junction had 2 bases not matched to a gene; V was cut back by 3 bases and J by 7 bases. The CDR3 extends over 14 amino acids. The DNA of the CDR3 is TGCAGTGCTAGGGGGACTAGCGGGAGTAATGAGCAGTTCTTC. Amino acids: CSARGTSGSNEQFF.

This clonotype is classed as medium-sized (0.01 to 0.1%). A library prepared for alpha chains yielded this beta chain as an off-target read; its size is of little meaning. The chain links TRBV7-9 to TRBJ1-4; tentative D call: TRBD1 (6 bases). The CDR3 is 14 residues long. V shed 1 base and J shed 7 bases, with 10 bases lying between them. CDR1 is SEHNR and CDR2 is FQNEAQ in the germline V gene (reference sequence). The CDR3 here is CASSLDREVEKLFF. The CDR3, as DNA: TGTGCCAGCAGCTTAGACAGGGAGGTTGAAAAACTGTTTTTT.

On this clonotype: This beta chain is a stray sequence in a library constructed for alpha chains; its clone size is not meaningful. The V call is TRBV9, the J call TRBJ1-1; D is possibly TRBD1 (5 bases). Trimming pared 3 bases from V and 4 bases from J, leaving 16 bases between. The CDR3 spans 15 residues. Looked up from germline, CDR1 is SGDLS and CDR2 is YYNGEE. The CDR3 sequence is CASSAGTLGRTEAFF. The CDR3, as DNA: TGTGCCAGCAGCGCCGGGACGCTGGGTCGCACTGAAGCTTTCTTT.

In this sample, this clonotype turned up many times. This beta chain represents an off-target read in a library built for alpha chains; its size is of limited meaning. The chain uses TRBV29-1 and TRBJ1-1; D unresolved. Germline V gene data show CDR1 as SQVTM and CDR2 as ANQGSEA. There are 13 residues in the CDR3. V dropped 2 bases and J dropped 6 bases, with 13 bases sitting between them. The CDR3 spells CSVEMGSGAEAFF. CDR3 sequence (DNA): TGCAGCGTTGAAATGGGTTCTGGCGCTGAAGCTTTCTTT.

This clonotype was detected ten times or more. Because this beta chain is a stray read in a library intended to capture alpha chains, its abundance should not be given much weight. CDR3 sequence: CASSLLGGTGANVLTF. The CDR3 bases are TGTGCCAGCAGTTTACTGGGGGGCACAGGGGCCAACGTCCTGACTTTC. The rearrangement joins TRBV12-3 or TRBV12-4 to TRBJ2-6; tentatively, D is TRBD1 or TRBD2 (6 bases each). The CDR3 is made up of 16 amino acids. V was cut by 2 bases and J by 4 bases, with 12 bases left in between.

This clonotype occurred many times. The library was built for alpha chains, so this beta chain is an off-target read and its size means little. J is TRBJ1-2 and V is TRBV19; the D is unclear. CDR3 length equals 19 residues. Germline CDR1 is LNHDA and CDR2 is SQIVND (reference sequence). Between the trimmed V and J ends, which lost 2 bases and 8 bases, there was a span of 30 bases. The DNA for the CDR3 is TGTGCCAGTAGTATAAGAAGAATCGTTGCCAGACTGACTCCGGGAGGCTACACCTTC. Translated: CASSIRRIVARLTPGGYTF.

Comments on this clonotype: This beta chain is a stray read from a library made for alpha chains; its abundance is not meaningful. V and J are TRBV5-1 and TRBJ1-5, with unresolved D. Germline V lookup: CDR1 SGHRS, CDR2 YFSETQ. Deletions cut 6 bases from V and 7 bases from J, with 17 bases between. CDR3 length equals 14 residues. CDR3 coding DNA: TGCGCCAGCACCAAGGACCCGGAGGGACAGCCCCAGCATTTT. This sequence encodes CASTKDPEGQPQHF.

In its sample, this clonotype was seen many times. Since it is a stray read in a library aimed at alpha chains, this beta chain has a size that is not meaningful. The chain has TRBV12-3 or TRBV12-4 and TRBJ1-1; a possible D gene is TRBD1 (5 bases). V gave up 5 bases and J gave up 0 bases, with 7 bases separating them. The CDR3 has 13 residues. This chain's CDR3 is CASSKTVNTEAFF. The CDR3 coding sequence is TGTGCCAGCAGTAAGACAGTGAACACTGAAGCTTTCTTT.

This clonotype occurred many times. This beta chain was picked up by a library intended for alpha chains and is off target, so its count carries little meaning. The rearrangement links TRBV20-1 to TRBJ1-1; D is ambiguous. Germline-derived CDR1 and CDR2 are DFQATT and SNEGSKA (reference sequence). Deletions cut 5 bases from V and 10 bases from J, with 14 bases between. The CDR3 runs 11 residues. CDR3 loop: CSALKSPGAFF. Here the CDR3 DNA reads TGCAGTGCTTTAAAATCACCGGGAGCTTTCTTT.

Ten or more counts support this clonotype. This beta chain is off target for a library built for alpha chains, so its abundance means little. The genes are TRBV19 and TRBJ2-1; D perhaps matches TRBD1 (5 bases). This CDR3 contains 12 residues. Germline CDR1 and CDR2: LNHDA and SQIVND (reference sequence). Trimming pared 5 bases from V and 10 bases from J, leaving 12 bases between. CDR3 residues: CASSFQGGEQFF. CDR3 in DNA: TGTGCCAGTAGTTTCCAGGGTGGCGAGCAGTTCTTC.

This clonotype showed up many times. This beta chain came through as a stray read in a library set up for alpha chains, and its size says little. The rearrangement joins TRBV7-2 to TRBJ1-6; a weak D match, TRBD1 (6 bases). CDR1 SGHTA and CDR2 FQGNSA come from the germline V gene. V gave up 4 bases and J gave up 9 bases, with 16 bases separating them. CDR3 size: 15 residues. The CDR3 spells CASSSSTGLGSPLHF. Here the CDR3 DNA reads TGTGCCAGCAGCTCATCCACAGGGTTGGGTTCACCCCTCCACTTT.

This clonotype showed up many times. The size of this beta chain means little, since it is a stray read in a library made for alpha chains. This chain connects TRBV20-1 to TRBJ2-7, with D perhaps TRBD1 (6 bases). CDR1 is DFQATT and CDR2 is SNEGSKA in the germline V gene (reference sequence). This CDR3 contains 13 residues. V was shortened by 0 bases and J by 6 bases, with 12 bases between the two germline ends. The CDR3 spells CSARDAGVGEQYF. The CDR3 DNA reads TGCAGTGCTAGAGATGCAGGGGTGGGCGAGCAGTACTTC.